Below are 21 T cell receptor beta chains sequenced from a single sample in a study of vaccination and CD4 T cells after COVID-19. Oncomine TCR Beta short-read sequencing was applied to DNA from cultured CD4+ T cells. One entry per CDR3 protein, called by TCRdb with MiXCR from the PCR reads. This table has approximately 10,000 distinct CDR3 sequences, more than 60% appearing once. Stated treatment: roughly 11-day PBMC culture with coronavirus spike peptide pools or control peptides (ViraFEST assay). For these receptors, no antigen is known. Specimen: CD4+ T cells from blood, cultured in vitro. These receptors were obtained from a human donor who had recovered from COVID-19.

The chain is built from TRBV20-1 and TRBJ2-1, with 7 bases identical to TRBD1. CDR3 length equals 16 residues. Germline V lookup: CDR1 DFQATT, CDR2 SNEGSKA (reference sequence). The junction had 7 bases not matched to a gene; V was cut back by 2 bases and J by 0 bases. The CDR3 spells CSARTPTGSSYNEQFF. The DNA for the CDR3 is TGCAGTGCTAGAACACCGACAGGGAGCTCCTACAATGAGCAGTTCTTC.

This clonotype was counted a single time. The chain has TRBV6-1 and TRBJ1-3; D call uncertain. The length of the CDR3 is 14 residues. Germline loops: CDR1 MNHNS, CDR2 SASEGT. Trimming removed 2 bases at V and 8 bases at J, with 13 bases between. The CDR3 bases are TGTGCCAGCAGTGAACACCGCTCCGGGGACACCATATATTTT. Translating it yields CASSEHRSGDTIYF.

The CDR3 protein is CAISEDYEQFF. CDR3 DNA: TGTGCCATCAGTGAGGACTATGAGCAGTTCTTC. The chain couples TRBV10-3 to TRBJ2-1, with no clear D. The CDR3 loop spans 11 amino acids. V was trimmed by 2 bases and J by 8 bases, leaving 4 bases between them. CDR1 is ENHRY, CDR2 SYGVKD, per germline.

This chain uses TRBV6-5 with TRBJ1-1, with 9 positions matching TRBD1. The V gene end was trimmed by 4 bases and the J gene end by 5 bases; junction bases not matched to a gene: 11. This CDR3 comprises 16 residues. Per germline, CDR1 MNHEY and CDR2 SVGAGI. For the CDR3, the DNA is TGTGCCAGCAGTTTGTCCCGGGACAGGGTCAAAACTGAAGCTTTCTTT. Its protein is CASSLSRDRVKTEAFF.

The gene calls are TRBV20-1 and TRBJ2-7; the D is unclear. The CDR3 extends over 13 amino acids. Germline V gives CDR1 DFQATT, CDR2 SNEGSKA (reference sequence). V was cut by 6 bases and J by 0 bases, with 12 bases left in between. Here the CDR3 DNA reads TGCAGTGCCGCCCCAGGTTCCTCCTACGAGCAGTACTTC. Translating it yields CSAAPGSSYEQYF.

This clonotype was observed a handful of times. V is TRBV27 and J is TRBJ1-4; perhaps TRBD1 as D (5 bases). The V end lost 5 bases, the J end lost 0 bases, and 16 bases lay between the germline ends. The CDR3 length is 17 residues. Germline CDR1 reads MNHEY; CDR2 reads SMNVEV (reference sequence). The CDR3 coding sequence is TGTGCCAGCAGTCGACTAGACAGCATCCCAACTAATGAAAAACTGTTTTTT. As protein: CASSRLDSIPTNEKLFF.

This CDR3 reads CASSHSSGTAGPQHF. Here the CDR3 DNA reads TGTGCCAGCAGCCATTCTTCCGGGACCGCGGGGCCCCAGCATTTT. The V call is TRBV7-9, the J call TRBJ1-5, with a tentative D call TRBD1 (5 bases). From germline, CDR1 is SEHNR and CDR2 FQNEAQ (reference sequence). V was shortened by 5 bases and J by 9 bases, with 20 bases between the two germline ends. The CDR3 runs to 15 residues.

This rearrangement joins TRBV20-1 to TRBJ2-7, with 11 bases fitting TRBD1. V lost 5 bases, J lost 7 bases, and 10 bases stayed unmatched. In germline, CDR1 is DFQATT, CDR2 SNEGSKA (reference sequence). This CDR3 has 14 amino acids. The DNA of the CDR3 is TGCAGTGCTTACCCGGGACAGGGGGGAAGGGAGCAGTACTTC. Translated, it gives CSAYPGQGGREQYF.

This clonotype was observed a single time. The V call is TRBV27, the J call TRBJ1-1, with 7 bases fitting TRBD1. The V gene's germline CDR1 is MNHEY and CDR2 SMNVEV (reference sequence). The V gene end was trimmed by 6 bases and the J gene end by 0 bases; junction bases not matched to a gene: 4. This CDR3 is 14 amino acids long. The CDR3 nucleotides are TGTGCCAGCAGGATACAGGGGATGAACACTGAAGCTTTCTTT. This gives the protein CASRIQGMNTEAFF.

V usage is TRBV2 and J usage is TRBJ1-5; the match to TRBD1 covers 10 bases. CDR1 and CDR2 (germline): SNHLY, FYNNEI. Trimming at V came to 6 bases and at J to 1 base, leaving 6 bases not matched to a gene. CDR3 length: 16 residues. The DNA for the CDR3 is TGTGCCAGCAGGGAGACAGGGGGCGGAAGCAATCAGCCCCAGCATTTT. This translates into CASRETGGGSNQPQHF.

This clonotype showed up just a few times. The chain employs TRBV7-2 and TRBJ2-7; TRBD2 agrees at 9 bases. The CDR3 loop spans 13 amino acids. The J segment lost 4 bases and the V segment lost 5 bases, leaving 3 bases of the junction unmatched. CDR1 and CDR2 from the germline V gene are SGHTA and FQGNSA. The DNA for the CDR3 is TGTGCCAGCAGCCCGACTAGCGGATACGAGCAGTACTTC. Its translation is CASSPTSGYEQYF.

The V gene is TRBV6-2 or TRBV6-3, the J gene TRBJ1-6; no clear D gene. V lost 9 bases to trimming and J lost 0 bases, with 9 bases between them. The CDR3 totals 14 residues. CDR1 is MNHEY, CDR2 SVGEGT, per germline. The CDR3 region is CASSRSSYNSPLHF. CDR3 bases: TGTGCCAGTTCGAGGAGCTCCTATAATTCACCCCTCCACTTT.

This clonotype has a single count. CDR3 nucleotides: TGCAGTGCTAGAGTACCCGACTACTTTGGCCGAAATGAGCAGTTCTTC. The encoded protein is CSARVPDYFGRNEQFF. The gene calls are TRBV20-1 and TRBJ2-1, with a possible D match to TRBD2 (5 bases). CDR1 DFQATT and CDR2 SNEGSKA come from the germline V gene (reference sequence). V dropped 1 base and J dropped 7 bases, with 20 bases sitting between them. CDR3 length equals 16 residues.

This chain links TRBV10-3 with TRBJ1-6; the D is unclear. Trimming pared 0 bases from V and 8 bases from J, leaving 17 bases between. The CDR3 is 17 amino acids. Germline V gene lookup returns CDR1 ENHRY and CDR2 SYGVKD. The CDR3 DNA sequence: TGTGCCATCAGTGAGTCGCTGGGTACGGTTGGTTATTCACCCCTCCACTTT. The encoded protein is CAISESLGTVGYSPLHF.

This chain joins TRBV19 and TRBJ2-2; D might be TRBD1 or TRBD2, each matching 5 bases. The germline gives CDR1 LNHDA, CDR2 SQIVND (reference sequence). V lost 3 bases and J lost 0, with 8 bases in between. This CDR3 spans 15 amino acids. The CDR3 protein is CASSISGPNTGELFF. As DNA, the CDR3 is TGTGCCAGTAGTATCTCGGGACCGAACACCGGGGAGCTGTTTTTT.

This rearrangement joins TRBV6-2 or TRBV6-3 to TRBJ2-3; 9 bases match TRBD2. The junction had 2 bases not matched to a gene; V was cut back by 6 bases and J by 4 bases. The CDR3 has 13 residues. Germline lookup yields CDR1 MNHEY and CDR2 SVGEGT. In nucleotides, the CDR3 is TGTGCCAGCAGGGCTAGCGGGGCAGATACGCAGTATTTT. Amino acid sequence: CASRASGADTQYF.

V is TRBV23-1 and J is TRBJ1-1; TRBD1 might be the D (5 bases). TRBV23-1 is treated as an ORF (open reading frame) with a function not yet certain. This CDR3 has 17 amino acids. The V gene lost 2 bases and the J gene lost 3 bases, with 19 bases spanning the gap. The CDR3 region is CASSQVRDPTRDTEAFF. In DNA form, the CDR3 reads TGCGCCAGCAGTCAAGTTCGGGACCCAACTCGGGACACTGAAGCTTTCTTT.

The chain employs TRBV20-1 and TRBJ2-1, with 8 nucleotides matching TRBD2. The CDR3 covers 15 residues. CDR1 DFQATT and CDR2 SNEGSKA come from the germline V gene (reference sequence). V was clipped by 3 bases and J by 6 bases; unmatched bases: 10. Here the CDR3 reads CSARGGSGSGNEQFF. The DNA for the CDR3 is TGCAGTGCTAGGGGGGGCAGCGGGAGCGGCAATGAGCAGTTCTTC.

The chain uses TRBV7-9 and TRBJ1-5; D gene uncertain. The ends were cut back, 5 bases at V and 1 base at J, with 6 bases in the middle. CDR3 size: 13 residues. Germline V lookup: CDR1 SEHNR, CDR2 FQNEAQ (reference sequence). CDR3 DNA: TGTGCCAGCAGCCCACCGAGCAATCAGCCCCAGCATTTT. Protein product: CASSPPSNQPQHF. Variable domain in full (rest from reference TRBV7-9 and TRBJ1-5): DTGVSQNPRHKITKRGQNVTFRCDPISEHNRLYWYRQTLGQGPEFLTYFQNEAQLEKSRLLSDRFSAERPKGSFSTLEIQRTEQGDSAMYLCASSPPSNQPQHFGDGTRLSIL.

This clonotype is termed medium-sized (0.01 to 0.1%). In nucleotides, the CDR3 is TGCAGTGCGGGCAGAGCTACGGATGGGCACCTTGAGCAGTACTTC. Its translation: CSAGRATDGHLEQYF. The rearrangement links TRBV20-1 to TRBJ2-7; D ambiguous. V lost 6 bases and J lost 7, with 25 bases in between. CDR1 and CDR2 from the germline V gene are DFQATT and SNEGSKA (reference sequence). The CDR3 spans 15 residues.

Only a few counts were recorded for this clonotype. This rearrangement joins TRBV20-1 to TRBJ2-3; the D call may be TRBD1 or TRBD2 (6 bases each). The V gene lost 6 bases and the J gene lost 1 base, with 14 bases spanning the gap. Germline V gene lookup returns CDR1 DFQATT and CDR2 SNEGSKA (reference sequence). CDR3 size: 14 residues. As DNA, the CDR3 is TGCAGTGCCGTCACGGGGGCTGGCACAGATACGCAGTATTTT. Translation gives CSAVTGAGTDTQYF.